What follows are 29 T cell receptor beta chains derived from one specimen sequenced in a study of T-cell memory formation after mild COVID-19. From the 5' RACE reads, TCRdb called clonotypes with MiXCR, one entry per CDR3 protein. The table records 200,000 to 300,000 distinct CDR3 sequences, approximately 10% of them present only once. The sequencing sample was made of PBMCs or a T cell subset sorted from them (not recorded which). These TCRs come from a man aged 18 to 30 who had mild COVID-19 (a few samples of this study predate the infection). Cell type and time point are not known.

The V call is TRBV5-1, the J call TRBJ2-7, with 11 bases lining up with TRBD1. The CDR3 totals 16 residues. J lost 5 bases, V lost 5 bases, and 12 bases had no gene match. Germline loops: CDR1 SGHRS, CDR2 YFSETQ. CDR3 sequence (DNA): TGCGCCAGCAGTCGGGACAGGGGGGTCTCGGCGGACGAGCAGTACTTC. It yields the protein CASSRDRGVSADEQYF. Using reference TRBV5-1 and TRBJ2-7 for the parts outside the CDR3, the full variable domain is KAGVTQTPRYLIKTRGQQVTLSCSPISGHRSVSWYQQTPGQGLQFLFEYFSETQRNKGNFPGRFSGRQFSNSRSEMNVSTLELGDSALYLCASSRDRGVSADEQYFGPGTRLTVT.

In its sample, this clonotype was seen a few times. The CDR3 reads CSARDGLNTEAFF. DNA of the CDR3: TGCAGTGCTAGAGATGGGTTAAACACTGAAGCTTTCTTT. V and J are TRBV20-1 and TRBJ1-1; D remains ambiguous. V was cut by 0 bases and J by 2 bases, with 7 bases left in between. The CDR3 loop spans 13 amino acids. Germline V gene data show CDR1 as DFQATT and CDR2 as SNEGSKA (reference sequence).

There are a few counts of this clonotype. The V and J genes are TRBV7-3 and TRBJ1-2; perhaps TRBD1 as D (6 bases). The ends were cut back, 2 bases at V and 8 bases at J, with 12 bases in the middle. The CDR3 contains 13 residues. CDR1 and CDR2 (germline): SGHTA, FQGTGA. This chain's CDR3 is CASSLEGELGYTF. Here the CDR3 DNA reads TGTGCCAGCAGCTTAGAGGGGGAGTTGGGCTACACCTTC.

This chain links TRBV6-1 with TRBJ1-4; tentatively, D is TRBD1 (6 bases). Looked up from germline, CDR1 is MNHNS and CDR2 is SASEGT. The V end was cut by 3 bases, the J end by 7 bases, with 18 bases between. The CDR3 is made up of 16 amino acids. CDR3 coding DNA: TGTGCCAGCAGTGACGAATACAGGGTGGATAGTGAAAAACTGTTTTTT. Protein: CASSDEYRVDSEKLFF.

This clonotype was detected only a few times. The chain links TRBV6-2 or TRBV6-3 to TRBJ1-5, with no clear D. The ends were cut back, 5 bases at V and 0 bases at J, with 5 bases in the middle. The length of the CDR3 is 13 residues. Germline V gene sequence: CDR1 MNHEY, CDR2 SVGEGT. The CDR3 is CASSDHSNQPQHF. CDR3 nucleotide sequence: TGTGCCAGCAGTGACCATAGCAATCAGCCCCAGCATTTT.

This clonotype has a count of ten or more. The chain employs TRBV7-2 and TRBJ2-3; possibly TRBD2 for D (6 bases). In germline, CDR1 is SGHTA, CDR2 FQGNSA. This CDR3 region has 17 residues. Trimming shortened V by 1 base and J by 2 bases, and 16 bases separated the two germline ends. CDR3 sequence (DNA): TGTGCCAGCAGCTTAGGGAGGGGCTTGGATCTCACAGATACGCAGTATTTT. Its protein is CASSLGRGLDLTDTQYF.

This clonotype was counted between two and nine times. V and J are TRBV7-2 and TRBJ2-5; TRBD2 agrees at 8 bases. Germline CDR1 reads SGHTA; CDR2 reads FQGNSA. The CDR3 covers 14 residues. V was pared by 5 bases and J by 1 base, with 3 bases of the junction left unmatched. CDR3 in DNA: TGTGCCAGCAGCCGACGGGGGGGCCAAGAGACCCAGTACTTC. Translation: CASSRRGGQETQYF.

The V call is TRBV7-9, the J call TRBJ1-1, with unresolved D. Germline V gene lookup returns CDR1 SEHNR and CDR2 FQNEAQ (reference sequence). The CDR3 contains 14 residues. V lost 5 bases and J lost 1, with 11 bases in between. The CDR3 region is CASSRSGPNTEAFF. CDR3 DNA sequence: TGTGCCAGCAGCAGGTCGGGTCCGAACACTGAAGCTTTCTTT.

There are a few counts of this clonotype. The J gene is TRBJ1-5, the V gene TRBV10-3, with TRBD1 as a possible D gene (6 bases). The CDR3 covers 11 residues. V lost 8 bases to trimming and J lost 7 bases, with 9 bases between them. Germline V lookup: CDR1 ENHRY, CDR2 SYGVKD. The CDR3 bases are TGTGCCATCGGGGGGGGCCAGCCCCAGCATTTT. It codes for CAIGGGQPQHF.

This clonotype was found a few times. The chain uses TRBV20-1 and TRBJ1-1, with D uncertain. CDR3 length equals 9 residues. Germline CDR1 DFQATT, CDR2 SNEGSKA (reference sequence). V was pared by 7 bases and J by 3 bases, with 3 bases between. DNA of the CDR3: TGCAGTGTACACACTGAAGCTTTCTTT. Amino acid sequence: CSVHTEAFF.

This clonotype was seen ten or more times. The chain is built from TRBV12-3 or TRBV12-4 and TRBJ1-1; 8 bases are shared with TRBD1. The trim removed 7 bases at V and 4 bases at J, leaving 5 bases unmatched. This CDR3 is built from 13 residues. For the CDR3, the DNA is TGTGCCAGCACTGCAGGGGGCTTCACTGAAGCTTTCTTT. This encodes CASTAGGFTEAFF.

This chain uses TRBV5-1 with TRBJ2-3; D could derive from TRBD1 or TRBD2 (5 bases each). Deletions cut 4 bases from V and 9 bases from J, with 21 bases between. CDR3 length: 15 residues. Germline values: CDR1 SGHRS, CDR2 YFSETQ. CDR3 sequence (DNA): TGCGCCAGCAGCCCCTGGACAAGGGCGCGCGGGACGCAGTATTTT. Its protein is CASSPWTRARGTQYF.

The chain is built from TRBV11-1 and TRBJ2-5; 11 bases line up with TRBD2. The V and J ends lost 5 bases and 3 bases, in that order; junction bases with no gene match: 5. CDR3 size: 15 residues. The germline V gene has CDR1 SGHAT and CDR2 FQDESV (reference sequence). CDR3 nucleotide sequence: TGTGCCAGCAGCCCGGGACTAGCGGAGGAAGAGACCCAGTACTTC. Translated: CASSPGLAEEETQYF.

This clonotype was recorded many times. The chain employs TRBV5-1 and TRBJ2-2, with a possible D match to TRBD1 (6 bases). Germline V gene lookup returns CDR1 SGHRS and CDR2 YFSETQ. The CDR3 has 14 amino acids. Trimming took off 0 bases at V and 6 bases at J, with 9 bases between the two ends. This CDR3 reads CASSLAQGPGELFF. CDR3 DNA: TGCGCCAGCAGCTTGGCTCAGGGGCCCGGGGAGCTGTTTTTT.

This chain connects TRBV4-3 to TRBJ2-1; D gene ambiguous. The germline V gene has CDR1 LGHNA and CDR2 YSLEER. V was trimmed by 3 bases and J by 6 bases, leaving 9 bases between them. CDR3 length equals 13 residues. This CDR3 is CASSHDSGNEQFF. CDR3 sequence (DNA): TGCGCCAGCAGCCATGACTCTGGCAATGAGCAGTTCTTC.

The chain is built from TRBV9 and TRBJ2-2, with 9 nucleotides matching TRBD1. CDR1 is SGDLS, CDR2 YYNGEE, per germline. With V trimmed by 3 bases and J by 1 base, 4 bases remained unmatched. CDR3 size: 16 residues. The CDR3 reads CASSAGGQGNTGELFF. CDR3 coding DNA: TGTGCCAGCAGCGCTGGGGGACAGGGGAACACCGGGGAGCTGTTTTTT.

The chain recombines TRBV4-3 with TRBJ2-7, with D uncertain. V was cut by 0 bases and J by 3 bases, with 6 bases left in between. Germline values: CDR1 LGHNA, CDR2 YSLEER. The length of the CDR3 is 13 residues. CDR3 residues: CASSQDPYYEQYF. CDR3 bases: TGCGCCAGCAGCCAAGATCCCTACTACGAGCAGTACTTC.

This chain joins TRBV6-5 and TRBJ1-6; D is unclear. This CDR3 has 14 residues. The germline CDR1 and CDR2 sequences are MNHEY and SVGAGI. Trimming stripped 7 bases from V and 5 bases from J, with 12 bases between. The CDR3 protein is CASTLRPNNSPLHF. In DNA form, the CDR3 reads TGTGCCAGCACCCTGCGGCCTAATAATTCACCCCTCCACTTT.

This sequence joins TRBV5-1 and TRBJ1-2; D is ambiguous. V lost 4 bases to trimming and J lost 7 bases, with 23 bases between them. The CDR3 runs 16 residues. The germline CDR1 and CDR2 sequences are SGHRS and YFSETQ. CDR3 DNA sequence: TGCGCCAGCAGCCAAACCCCAGGACCCGTCAGATTTGGCTACACCTTC. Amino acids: CASSQTPGPVRFGYTF. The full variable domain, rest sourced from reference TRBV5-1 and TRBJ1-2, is KAGVTQTPRYLIKTRGQQVTLSCSPISGHRSVSWYQQTPGQGLQFLFEYFSETQRNKGNFPGRFSGRQFSNSRSEMNVSTLELGDSALYLCASSQTPGPVRFGYTFGSGTRLTVV.

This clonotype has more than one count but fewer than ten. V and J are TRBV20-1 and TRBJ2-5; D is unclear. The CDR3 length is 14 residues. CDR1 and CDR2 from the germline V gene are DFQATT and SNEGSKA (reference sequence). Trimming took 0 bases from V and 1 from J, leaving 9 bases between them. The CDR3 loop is CSAREPSIQETQYF. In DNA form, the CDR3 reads TGCAGTGCTAGAGAGCCGTCGATCCAAGAGACCCAGTACTTC.

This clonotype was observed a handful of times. Here the CDR3 DNA reads TGTGCCAGCAGCCCCCCGAATTCAGATACGCAGTATTTT. It encodes CASSPPNSDTQYF. V and J are TRBV7-8 and TRBJ2-3; D gene uncertain. This CDR3 has 13 amino acids. Germline CDR1 reads SGHVS; CDR2 reads FQNEAQ. The V and J ends lost 5 bases and 4 bases respectively, with 10 bases between them.

The chain's CDR3 is CATSERSNMETQYF. The CDR3 DNA follows: TGTGCCACCAGTGAGCGATCTAATATGGAGACCCAGTACTTC. V usage is TRBV24-1 and J usage is TRBJ2-5; no definite D call. The V end lost 4 bases, the J end lost 5 bases, and 13 bases lay between the germline ends. Germline CDR1 is KGHDR and CDR2 is SFDVKD. The CDR3 has 14 amino acids.

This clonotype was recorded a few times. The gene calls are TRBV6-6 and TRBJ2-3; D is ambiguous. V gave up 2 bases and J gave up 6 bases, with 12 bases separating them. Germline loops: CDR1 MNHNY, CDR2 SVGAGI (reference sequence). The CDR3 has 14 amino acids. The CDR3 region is CASSYGVTSDTQYF. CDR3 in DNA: TGTGCCAGCAGTTACGGGGTCACCTCGGATACGCAGTATTTT.

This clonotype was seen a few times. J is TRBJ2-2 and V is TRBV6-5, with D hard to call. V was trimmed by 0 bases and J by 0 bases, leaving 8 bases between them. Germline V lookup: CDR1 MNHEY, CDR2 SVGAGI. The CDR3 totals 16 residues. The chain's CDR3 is CASSYSQNPNTGELFF. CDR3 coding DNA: TGTGCCAGCAGTTACTCCCAGAATCCGAACACCGGGGAGCTGTTTTTT.

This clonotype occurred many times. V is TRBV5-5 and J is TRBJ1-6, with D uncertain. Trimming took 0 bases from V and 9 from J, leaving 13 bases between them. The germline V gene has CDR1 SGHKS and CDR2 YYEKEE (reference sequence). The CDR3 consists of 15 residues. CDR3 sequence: CASSLAAGLGSPLHF. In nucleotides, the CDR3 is TGTGCCAGCAGCTTGGCAGCGGGATTAGGTTCACCCCTCCACTTT.

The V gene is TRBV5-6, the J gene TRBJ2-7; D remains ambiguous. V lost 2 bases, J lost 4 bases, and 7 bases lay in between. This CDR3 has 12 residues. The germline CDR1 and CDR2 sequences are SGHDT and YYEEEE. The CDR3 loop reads CASSFSEYEQYV. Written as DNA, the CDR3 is TGTGCCAGCAGCTTCTCAGAGTACGAGCAGTACGTC.

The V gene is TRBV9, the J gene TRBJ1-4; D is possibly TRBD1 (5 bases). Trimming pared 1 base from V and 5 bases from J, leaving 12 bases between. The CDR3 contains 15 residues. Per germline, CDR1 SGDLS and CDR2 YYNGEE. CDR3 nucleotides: TGTGCCAGCAGCGTACAGGGCGGATGGAATGAAAAACTGTTTTTT. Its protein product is CASSVQGGWNEKLFF.

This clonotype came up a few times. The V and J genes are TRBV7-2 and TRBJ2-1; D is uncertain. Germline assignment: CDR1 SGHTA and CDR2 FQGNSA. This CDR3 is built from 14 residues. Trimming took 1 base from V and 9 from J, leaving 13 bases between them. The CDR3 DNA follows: TGTGCCAGCAGCTTAGAATACCGGACGACTGAGCAGTTCTTC. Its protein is CASSLEYRTTEQFF.

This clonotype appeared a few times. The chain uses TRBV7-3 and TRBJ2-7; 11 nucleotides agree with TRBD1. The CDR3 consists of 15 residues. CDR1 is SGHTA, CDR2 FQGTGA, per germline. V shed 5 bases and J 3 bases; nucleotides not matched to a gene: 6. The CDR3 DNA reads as TGTGCCAGCAGCGTAGACGGGACAGGGGGCTACGAGCAGTACTTC. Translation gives CASSVDGTGGYEQYF.